The rows below give T cell receptor beta chains drawn from one sample of a study of early T cells in non-severe SARS-CoV-2 infection. TCRdb independently ran MiXCR on the 5' RACE reads; one entry per CDR3 protein. The table lists 35,000 to 45,000 distinct CDR3 sequences, 6.8% of them singletons. Sequences were derived from whole blood, sampled at baseline. The receptors were gathered from an adult who was a healthcare worker with PCR-confirmed SARS-CoV-2 infection or an uninfected control (not recorded which). The CDR3 runs from the conserved cysteine through the conserved F or W. A D gene is named only where the DNA matches it firmly. A clone size is listed for some rows: how often the clone was seen (once, few, many), or a class if it is expanded.

j_call: TRBJ1-1; clone_size: NA; d_call: TRBD1; v_call: TRBV7-9; cdr3_nt: TGTGCCAGCAGCGAGGGACAGTTGAACACTGAAGCTTTCTTT; cdr3_aa: CASSEGQLNTEAFF
j_call: TRBJ1-1; clone_size: NA; d_call: NA; v_call: TRBV7-3; cdr3_nt: TGTGCCAGCAGCCCCCCGCGGGTCGGCACTGAAGCTTTCTTT; cdr3_aa: CASSPPRVGTEAFF
j_call: TRBJ2-5; clone_size: few; d_call: NA; v_call: TRBV28; cdr3_nt: TGTGCCAGCAGTTCCGGACAGCTCCGGGCCCAGTACTTC; cdr3_aa: CASSSGQLRAQYF
j_call: TRBJ1-2; clone_size: many; d_call: TRBD1; v_call: TRBV27; cdr3_nt: TGTGCCAGCAGTGGTACCGGGACAGGGGGCTTCTATGGCTACACCTTC; cdr3_aa: CASSGTGTGGFYGYTF
j_call: TRBJ1-6; clone_size: NA; d_call: NA; v_call: TRBV10-1; cdr3_nt: TGCGCCAGCAGTGATGGAGATTCACCCCTCCACTTT; cdr3_aa: CASSDGDSPLHF
j_call: TRBJ1-2; clone_size: NA; d_call: NA; v_call: TRBV20-1; cdr3_nt: TGCAGTGCTAGCAGGGGAGCTAACTATGGCTACACCTTC; cdr3_aa: CSASRGANYGYTF
j_call: TRBJ2-1; clone_size: many; d_call: TRBD2; v_call: TRBV5-4; cdr3_nt: TGTGCCAGCAGCTGGTCGACTAGCGGGAGGAAATACAATGAGCAGTTCTTC; cdr3_aa: CASSWSTSGRKYNEQFF
j_call: TRBJ1-6; clone_size: few; d_call: NA; v_call: TRBV12-3/TRBV12-4; cdr3_nt: TGTGCCAGCAGTTTACCCCACAGGACCAATTCACCCCTCCACTTT; cdr3_aa: CASSLPHRTNSPLHF
j_call: TRBJ2-1; clone_size: many; d_call: NA; v_call: TRBV20-1; cdr3_nt: TGCAGTGCTAGCGACGGGACTTCCTACAATGAGCAGTTCTTC; cdr3_aa: CSASDGTSYNEQFF
j_call: TRBJ2-3; clone_size: few; d_call: TRBD2; v_call: TRBV20-1; cdr3_nt: TGCAGTGCCGCATCAGCGGGAGGCACAGATACGCAGTATTTT; cdr3_aa: CSAASAGGTDTQYF
j_call: TRBJ2-7; clone_size: NA; d_call: NA; v_call: TRBV6-2/TRBV6-3; cdr3_nt: TGTGCCAGCAGTTACTCTCGGCGTGAGTTGTACGAGCAGTACTTC; cdr3_aa: CASSYSRRELYEQYF
j_call: TRBJ2-7; clone_size: many; d_call: TRBD2; v_call: TRBV12-3/TRBV12-4; cdr3_nt: TGTGCCAGCAGCTTCGGACTAGCGGGAGCCTACGAGCAGTACTTC; cdr3_aa: CASSFGLAGAYEQYF
j_call: TRBJ2-1; clone_size: many; d_call: NA; v_call: TRBV29-1; cdr3_nt: TGCAGCGTTGTGTACCGAGAGCAGTTCTTC; cdr3_aa: CSVVYREQFF
j_call: TRBJ2-5; clone_size: many; d_call: TRBD1; v_call: TRBV5-1; cdr3_nt: TGCGCCAGCAGCTTGAGACAGGGAGAGACCCAGTACTTC; cdr3_aa: CASSLRQGETQYF
j_call: TRBJ2-3; clone_size: many; d_call: NA; v_call: TRBV11-3; cdr3_nt: TGTGCCAGCAGCTTGAGGCAGGGAGCAGATACGCAGTATTTT; cdr3_aa: CASSLRQGADTQYF
j_call: TRBJ2-7; clone_size: many; d_call: NA; v_call: TRBV6-2/TRBV6-3; cdr3_nt: TGTGCCAGCAGCCGAATCCGGGACGGACCGGGGGAGCAGTACTTC; cdr3_aa: CASSRIRDGPGEQYF
j_call: TRBJ2-7; clone_size: NA; d_call: NA; v_call: TRBV10-2; cdr3_nt: TGCGCCAGCAGTGAGTTGGTCGGGCGGTCCTACGAGCAGTACTTC; cdr3_aa: CASSELVGRSYEQYF
j_call: TRBJ1-1; clone_size: many; d_call: NA; v_call: TRBV20-1; cdr3_nt: TGCAGTGCTAGGGGGGGTGGCAGCCAGCCTGAAGCTTTCTTT; cdr3_aa: CSARGGGSQPEAFF
j_call: TRBJ2-1; clone_size: NA; d_call: NA; v_call: TRBV29-1; cdr3_nt: TGCAGCGTTAAGCCGCCGGGGGACTCCAATGAGCAGTTCTTC; cdr3_aa: CSVKPPGDSNEQFF
j_call: TRBJ2-7; clone_size: NA; d_call: NA; v_call: TRBV12-3/TRBV12-4; cdr3_nt: TGTGCCAGCAGTTTTAATTGGGGGGTCCACGAGCAGTACTTC; cdr3_aa: CASSFNWGVHEQYF
j_call: TRBJ2-1; clone_size: NA; d_call: NA; v_call: TRBV29-1; cdr3_nt: TGCAGCGCAAAGACTGGGTACAATGAGCAGTTCTTC; cdr3_aa: CSAKTGYNEQFF
j_call: TRBJ2-7; clone_size: few; d_call: TRBD2; v_call: TRBV20-1; cdr3_nt: TGCAGTGCTGGAGACAGCGGGAGCTCCTACGAGCAGTACTTC; cdr3_aa: CSAGDSGSSYEQYF
j_call: TRBJ1-2; clone_size: many; d_call: NA; v_call: TRBV29-1; cdr3_nt: TGCAGCGTTGATGGTCAGGGGAGGCTTGGCTACACCTTC; cdr3_aa: CSVDGQGRLGYTF
j_call: TRBJ2-1; clone_size: NA; d_call: NA; v_call: TRBV28; cdr3_nt: TGTGCCAGCAGTCCACCCAGGGGAAATTGGTTCTTC; cdr3_aa: CASSPPRGNWFF
j_call: TRBJ1-2; clone_size: NA; d_call: NA; v_call: TRBV28; cdr3_nt: TGTGCCAGCAGGGCCGGGAAAGGAGGCTACACCTTC; cdr3_aa: CASRAGKGGYTF
j_call: TRBJ1-1; clone_size: many; d_call: NA; v_call: TRBV5-1; cdr3_nt: TGCGCCAGCAGCTTGGCCGGTTTCTCAGGCGCTTTCTTT; cdr3_aa: CASSLAGFSGAFF
j_call: TRBJ2-2; clone_size: many; d_call: NA; v_call: TRBV20-1; cdr3_nt: TGCAGTGCTACCCCGGGATTTAAGGGGGACACCGGGGAGCTGTTTTTT; cdr3_aa: CSATPGFKGDTGELFF
j_call: TRBJ2-1; clone_size: many; d_call: NA; v_call: TRBV7-2; cdr3_nt: TGTGCCAGCAGCTTCAGAGGGAGTAAGATGTCCTACAATGAGCAGTTCTTC; cdr3_aa: CASSFRGSKMSYNEQFF
j_call: TRBJ1-2; clone_size: many; d_call: TRBD1; v_call: TRBV30; cdr3_nt: TGTGCCTGGAGTGTACGAGGGACAGGCGGCTACACCTTC; cdr3_aa: CAWSVRGTGGYTF
j_call: TRBJ1-2; clone_size: few; d_call: NA; v_call: TRBV18; cdr3_nt: TGTGCCAGCTCACCCGACAAATATGGCTACACCTTC; cdr3_aa: CASSPDKYGYTF
j_call: TRBJ2-5; clone_size: many; d_call: NA; v_call: TRBV20-1; cdr3_nt: TGCAGTGCTAGAGCACCGTCGAGAGAGACCCAGTACTTC; cdr3_aa: CSARAPSRETQYF
j_call: TRBJ1-1; clone_size: many; d_call: NA; v_call: TRBV18; cdr3_nt: TGTGCCAGCTCACCCGAGCCGGGTATGAACACTGAAGCTTTCTTT; cdr3_aa: CASSPEPGMNTEAFF
j_call: TRBJ2-3; clone_size: NA; d_call: NA; v_call: TRBV4-1; cdr3_nt: TGCGCCAGCAGCCAAGAATCAGCCAGAAGCACAGATACGCAGTATTTT; cdr3_aa: CASSQESARSTDTQYF
j_call: TRBJ2-1; clone_size: many; d_call: NA; v_call: TRBV24-1; cdr3_nt: TGTGCCACCAGTGATCCCGGCATCACAAGATACAATGAGCAGTTCTTC; cdr3_aa: CATSDPGITRYNEQFF
j_call: TRBJ2-7; clone_size: NA; d_call: NA; v_call: TRBV10-3; cdr3_nt: TGTGCCGTCCGCGGGGCAGGGAGTCGTTACGAGCAGTACTTC; cdr3_aa: CAVRGAGSRYEQYF
j_call: TRBJ1-1; clone_size: many; d_call: NA; v_call: TRBV5-1; cdr3_nt: TGCGCCAGCAGCCCGATTTGGAACACTGAAGCTTTCTTT; cdr3_aa: CASSPIWNTEAFF
j_call: TRBJ2-7; clone_size: many; d_call: NA; v_call: TRBV2; cdr3_nt: TGTGCCAGCAACGGCGAGACCTACGAGCAGTACTTC; cdr3_aa: CASNGETYEQYF
j_call: TRBJ2-1; clone_size: NA; d_call: TRBD2; v_call: TRBV30; cdr3_nt: TGTGCCTGGACCCCCGGGACTAGCGGCAATGAGCAGTTCTTC; cdr3_aa: CAWTPGTSGNEQFF
j_call: TRBJ1-2; clone_size: many; d_call: NA; v_call: TRBV12-3/TRBV12-4; cdr3_nt: TGTGCCAGCAGTCCCGACGGATATGGCTACACCTTC; cdr3_aa: CASSPDGYGYTF
j_call: TRBJ1-1; clone_size: many; d_call: NA; v_call: TRBV29-1; cdr3_nt: TGCAGCGTTGGGGGGGACCCCGCAACTTTCTTT; cdr3_aa: CSVGGDPATFF
j_call: TRBJ2-7; clone_size: few; d_call: TRBD1; v_call: TRBV10-1; cdr3_nt: TGCGCCAGCGGCGGACAGGGTTCCTACGAGCAGTACTTC; cdr3_aa: CASGGQGSYEQYF